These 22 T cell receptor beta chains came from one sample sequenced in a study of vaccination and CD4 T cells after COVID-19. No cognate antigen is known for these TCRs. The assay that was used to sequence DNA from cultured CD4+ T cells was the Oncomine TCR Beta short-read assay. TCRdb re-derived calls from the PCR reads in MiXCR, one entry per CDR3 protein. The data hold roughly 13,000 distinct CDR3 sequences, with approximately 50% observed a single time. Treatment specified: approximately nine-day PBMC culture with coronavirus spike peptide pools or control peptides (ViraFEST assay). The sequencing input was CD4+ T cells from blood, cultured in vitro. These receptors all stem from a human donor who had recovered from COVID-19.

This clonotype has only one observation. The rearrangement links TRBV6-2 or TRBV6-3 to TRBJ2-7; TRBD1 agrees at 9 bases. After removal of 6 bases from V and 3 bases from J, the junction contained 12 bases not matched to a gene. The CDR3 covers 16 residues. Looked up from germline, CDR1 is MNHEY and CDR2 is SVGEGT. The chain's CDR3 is CASRSDRGRGNYEQYF. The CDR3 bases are TGTGCCAGCAGGTCGGACAGGGGTCGGGGAAACTACGAGCAGTACTTC.

Written as DNA, the CDR3 is TGTGCCAGCAGCGCGCCGGGGCAGAACTATGGCTACACCTTC. Translation gives CASSAPGQNYGYTF. The rearrangement joins TRBV5-4 to TRBJ1-2; perhaps TRBD1 as D (5 bases). Trimming cost V 4 bases and J 2 bases, with 12 bases left between them. CDR3 size: 14 residues. From germline, CDR1 is SGHNT and CDR2 YYREEE (reference sequence).

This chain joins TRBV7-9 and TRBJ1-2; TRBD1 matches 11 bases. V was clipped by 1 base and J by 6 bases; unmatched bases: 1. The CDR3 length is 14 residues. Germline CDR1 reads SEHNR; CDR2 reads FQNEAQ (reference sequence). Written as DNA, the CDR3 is TGTGCCAGCAGCTTAGGGGGACAGGGGGATGGCTACACCTTC. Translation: CASSLGGQGDGYTF.

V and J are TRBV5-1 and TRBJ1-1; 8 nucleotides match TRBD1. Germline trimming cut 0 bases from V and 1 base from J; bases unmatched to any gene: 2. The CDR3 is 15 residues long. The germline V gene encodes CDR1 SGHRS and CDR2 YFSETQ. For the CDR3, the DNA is TGCGCCAGCAGCTTGGGGACAGGGAGGAACACTGAAGCTTTCTTT. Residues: CASSLGTGRNTEAFF.

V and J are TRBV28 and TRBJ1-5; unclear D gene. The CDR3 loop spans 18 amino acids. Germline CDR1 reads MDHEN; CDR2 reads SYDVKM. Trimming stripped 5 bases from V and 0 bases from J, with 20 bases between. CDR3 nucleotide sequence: TGTGCCAGCAGTGGTGCCCCCCTCTTGGCGGATAGCAATCAGCCCCAGCATTTT. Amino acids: CASSGAPLLADSNQPQHF.

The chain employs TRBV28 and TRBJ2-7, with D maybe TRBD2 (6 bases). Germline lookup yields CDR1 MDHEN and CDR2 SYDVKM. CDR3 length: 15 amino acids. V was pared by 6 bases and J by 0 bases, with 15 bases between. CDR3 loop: CASRPKGRSSYEQYF. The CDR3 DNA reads TGTGCCAGCAGGCCTAAGGGGAGGAGCTCCTACGAGCAGTACTTC.

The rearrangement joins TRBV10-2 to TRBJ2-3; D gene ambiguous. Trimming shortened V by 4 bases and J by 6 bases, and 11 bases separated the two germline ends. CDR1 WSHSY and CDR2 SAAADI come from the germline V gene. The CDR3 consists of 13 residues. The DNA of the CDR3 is TGCGCCAGCAGTGTTGGCGCCCGGGATACGCAGTATTTT. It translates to CASSVGARDTQYF.

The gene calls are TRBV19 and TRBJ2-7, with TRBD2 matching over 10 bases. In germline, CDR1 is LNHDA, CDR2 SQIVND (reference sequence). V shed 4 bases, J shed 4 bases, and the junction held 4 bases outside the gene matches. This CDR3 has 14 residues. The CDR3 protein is CASSTSGGRYEQYF. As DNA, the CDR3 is TGTGCCAGTAGTACTAGCGGGGGAAGATACGAGCAGTACTTC.

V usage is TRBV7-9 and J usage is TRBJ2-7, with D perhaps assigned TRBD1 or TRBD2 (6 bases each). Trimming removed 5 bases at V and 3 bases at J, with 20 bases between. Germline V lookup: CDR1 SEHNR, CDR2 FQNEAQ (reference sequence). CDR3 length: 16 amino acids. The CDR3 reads CASSPMGGQIFYEQYF. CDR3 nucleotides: TGTGCCAGCAGCCCAATGGGGGGCCAGATATTCTACGAGCAGTACTTC.

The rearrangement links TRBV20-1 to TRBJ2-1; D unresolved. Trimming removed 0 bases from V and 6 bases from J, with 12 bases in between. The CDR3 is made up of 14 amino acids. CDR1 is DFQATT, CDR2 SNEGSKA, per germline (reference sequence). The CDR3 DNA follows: TGCAGTGCTAGAGATCTCCTTCTCGGCAATGAGCAGTTCTTC. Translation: CSARDLLLGNEQFF.

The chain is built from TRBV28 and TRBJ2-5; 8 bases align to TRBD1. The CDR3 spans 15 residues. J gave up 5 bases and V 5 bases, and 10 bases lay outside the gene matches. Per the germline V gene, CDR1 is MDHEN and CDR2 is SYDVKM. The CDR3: CASSPPGQGAETQYF. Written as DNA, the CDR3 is TGTGCCAGCAGTCCTCCTGGACAGGGTGCGGAGACCCAGTACTTC.

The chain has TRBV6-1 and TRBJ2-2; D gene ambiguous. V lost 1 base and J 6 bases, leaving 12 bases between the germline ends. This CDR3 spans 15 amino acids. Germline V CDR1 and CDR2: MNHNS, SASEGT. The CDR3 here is CASSEVGGPAGELFF. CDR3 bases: TGTGCCAGCAGTGAAGTAGGCGGACCGGCCGGGGAGCTGTTTTTT.

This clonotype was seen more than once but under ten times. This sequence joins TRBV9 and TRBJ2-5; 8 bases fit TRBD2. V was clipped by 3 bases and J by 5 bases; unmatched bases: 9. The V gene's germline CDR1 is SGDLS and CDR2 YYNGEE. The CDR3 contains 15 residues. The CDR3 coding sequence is TGTGCCAGCAGCGACGGACCCGGGGGGGCGGAGACCCAGTACTTC. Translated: CASSDGPGGAETQYF.

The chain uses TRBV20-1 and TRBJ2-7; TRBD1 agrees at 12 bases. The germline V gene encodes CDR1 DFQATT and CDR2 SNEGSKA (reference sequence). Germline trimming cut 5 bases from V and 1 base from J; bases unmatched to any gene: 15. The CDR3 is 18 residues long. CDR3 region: CSALPGQGANQRSYEQYF. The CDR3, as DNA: TGCAGTGCTTTACCGGGACAGGGGGCGAATCAACGTTCCTACGAGCAGTACTTC.

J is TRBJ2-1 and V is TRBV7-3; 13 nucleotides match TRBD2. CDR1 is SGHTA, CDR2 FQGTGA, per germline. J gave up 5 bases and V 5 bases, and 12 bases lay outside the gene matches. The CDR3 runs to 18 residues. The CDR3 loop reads CASSPRPWTSGRDNEQFF. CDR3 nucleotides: TGTGCCAGCAGCCCGCGTCCCTGGACTAGCGGGAGAGACAATGAGCAGTTCTTC.

The CDR3 DNA reads as TGTGCCACCGGGTATGGGGAAACACGAGAGCAGTACTTC. Translation: CATGYGETREQYF. The V and J genes are TRBV19 and TRBJ2-7; D is ambiguous. V lost 10 bases and J lost 7, with 20 bases in between. This CDR3 has 13 amino acids. Germline CDR1 is LNHDA and CDR2 is SQIVND (reference sequence).

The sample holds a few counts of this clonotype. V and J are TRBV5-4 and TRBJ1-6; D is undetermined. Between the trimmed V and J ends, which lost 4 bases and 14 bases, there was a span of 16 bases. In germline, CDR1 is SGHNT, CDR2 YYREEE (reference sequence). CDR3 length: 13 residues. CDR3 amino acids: CASSPDPIGTLHF. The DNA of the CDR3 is TGTGCCAGCAGCCCTGACCCCATTGGGACCCTCCACTTT.

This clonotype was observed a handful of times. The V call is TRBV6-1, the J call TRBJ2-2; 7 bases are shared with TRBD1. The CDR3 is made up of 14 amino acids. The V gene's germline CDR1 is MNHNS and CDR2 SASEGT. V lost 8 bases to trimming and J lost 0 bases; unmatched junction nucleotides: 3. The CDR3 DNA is TGTGCCAGCTATAGGGGGCCGAACACCGGGGAGCTGTTTTTT. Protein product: CASYRGPNTGELFF.

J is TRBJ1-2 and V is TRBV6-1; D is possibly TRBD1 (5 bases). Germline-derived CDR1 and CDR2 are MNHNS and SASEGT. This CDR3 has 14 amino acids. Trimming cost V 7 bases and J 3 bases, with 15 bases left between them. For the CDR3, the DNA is TGTGCCAGCACGGGAAGACAGACCGACTATGGCTACACCTTC. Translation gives CASTGRQTDYGYTF.

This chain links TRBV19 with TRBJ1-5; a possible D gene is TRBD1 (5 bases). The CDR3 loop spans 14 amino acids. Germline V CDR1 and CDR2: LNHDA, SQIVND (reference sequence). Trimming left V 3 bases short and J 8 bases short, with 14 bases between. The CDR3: CASSMRLGREPQHF. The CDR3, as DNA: TGTGCCAGTAGTATGCGACTGGGACGGGAGCCCCAGCATTTT.

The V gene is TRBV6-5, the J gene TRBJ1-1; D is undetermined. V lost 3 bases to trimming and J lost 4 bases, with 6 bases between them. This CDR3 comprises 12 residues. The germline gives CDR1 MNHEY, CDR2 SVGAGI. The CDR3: CASSYGLTEAFF. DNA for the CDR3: TGTGCCAGCAGTTATGGGCTCACTGAAGCTTTCTTT.

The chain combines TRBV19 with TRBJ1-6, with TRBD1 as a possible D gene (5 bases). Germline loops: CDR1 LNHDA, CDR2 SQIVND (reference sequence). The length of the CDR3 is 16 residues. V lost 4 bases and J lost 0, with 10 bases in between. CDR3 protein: CASSRTGSSYNSPLHF. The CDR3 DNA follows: TGTGCCAGTAGTAGAACAGGAAGCTCCTATAATTCACCCCTCCACTTT.